Sequencing of this T cell receptor beta chain was carried out in a study of T cells in Graves' hyperthyroidism and ophthalmopathy. Study context: Peripheral blood was acquired at first diagnosis, ahead of any therapy whatsoever.

This clonotype has a count of ten or more. Its specificity is not known. In germline, CDR1 is SGHVS, CDR2 FQNEAQ. V gave up 3 bases and J gave up 3 bases, with 2 bases separating them. The CDR3 spans 12 residues. General study points: Ophthalmopathy was identified by the model a median about 6.8 months ahead of onset.

Patients aged 18 to 65 had newly diagnosed hyperthyroidism lasting under 2 months. Template material for amplifying TCR beta CDR3 regions consisted of RNA transcripts. First-round RT-PCR of the TCR CDR3 relied on the HTBI primer set. TCRdb used MiXCR to reprocess the multiplex PCR reads, holding one entry per CDR3 protein. The sample holds roughly 700,000 distinct CDR3 sequences, roughly a third seen once. The sequence was obtained from a woman in her 40s with Graves' hyperthyroidism. The chain carries TRBV7-8 and TRBJ2-2; D unresolved. The sample comprised blood. In DNA, the CDR3 is TGTGCCAGCAGCTTTTACACCGGGGAGCTGTTTTTT. Amino acid sequence: CASSFYTGELFF.